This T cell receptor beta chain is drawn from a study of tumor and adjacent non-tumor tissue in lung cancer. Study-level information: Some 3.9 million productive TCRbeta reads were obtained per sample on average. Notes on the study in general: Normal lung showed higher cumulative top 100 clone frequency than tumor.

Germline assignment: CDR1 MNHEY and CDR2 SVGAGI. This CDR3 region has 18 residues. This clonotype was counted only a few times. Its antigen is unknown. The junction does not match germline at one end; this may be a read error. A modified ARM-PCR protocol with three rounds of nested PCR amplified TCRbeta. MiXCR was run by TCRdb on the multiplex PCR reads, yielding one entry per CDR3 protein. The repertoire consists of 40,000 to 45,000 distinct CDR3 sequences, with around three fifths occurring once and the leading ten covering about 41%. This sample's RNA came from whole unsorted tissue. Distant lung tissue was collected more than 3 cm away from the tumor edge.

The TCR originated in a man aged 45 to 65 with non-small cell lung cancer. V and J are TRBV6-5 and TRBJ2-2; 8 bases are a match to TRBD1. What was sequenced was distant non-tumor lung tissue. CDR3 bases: TGTGCCAGCAGTTACCAACTCCCTCGACAGGGGAACACCGGGGAGCTGATTTTT. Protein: CASSYQLPRQGNTGELIF.